The 18 T cell receptor beta chains listed next were all sequenced from one sample in a study of blood T cells in healthy people across ages (dated by TCRdb to between 2014 and 2016). The library was produced with 5' RACE. This sample was sequenced with an Illumina HiSeq 2500. A second about 7 to 11 cycle PCR used a sample-barcoded 5' primer and a J-beta primer mix. Clones were called with MiXCR by TCRdb after fastp trimmed the public reads at Q25, and only in-frame beta chains were retained. Records with the same CDR3 protein are collapsed into one entry carrying the most frequent genes and DNA. The sample table holds 1.5 million to 2 million distinct CDR3 sequences, of which about 35% were seen once. Roughly 10% of the sample is held by the ten biggest clonotypes. The sequencing sample was made of blood. All receptors come from a young woman in good health.

For this clonotype: One end of the junction does not line up with germline, which may come from a read error. The chain joins TRBV25-1 to TRBJ2-1; 14 bases match TRBD2. The CDR3 runs to 20 residues. Germline V CDR1 and CDR2: MGHDK, SYGVNS. The CDR3 protein is CANSEWGLAGAPGQYNEQFF. For the CDR3, the DNA is TGTGCCAACAGTGAATGGGGACTAGCGGGGGCCCCGGGTCAGTACAATGAGCAGTTCTTC.

V usage is TRBV5-6 and J usage is TRBJ2-1; 10 nucleotides align to TRBD2. The V gene end was trimmed by 1 base and the J gene end by 8 bases; junction bases not matched to a gene: 6. Germline V lookup: CDR1 SGHDT, CDR2 YYEEEE. The CDR3 totals 15 residues. The CDR3 protein is CASSLKAGGPDEQFF. The CDR3 DNA sequence: TGTGCCAGCAGCTTGAAAGCGGGAGGGCCAGATGAGCAGTTCTTC.

This sequence joins TRBV5-1 and TRBJ2-3; 9 bases map to TRBD2. The CDR3 extends over 14 amino acids. J lost 7 bases, V lost 3 bases, and 6 bases had no gene match. CDR1 and CDR2 from the germline V gene are SGHRS and YFSETQ. Here the CDR3 reads CASSSGTSKNTQYF. In DNA form, the CDR3 reads TGCGCCAGCAGCTCCGGGACTAGCAAAAATACGCAGTATTTT.

The chain has TRBV2 and TRBJ1-5; 9 positions agree with TRBD1. The trim removed 0 bases at V and 11 bases at J, leaving 8 bases unmatched. CDR1 and CDR2 (germline): SNHLY, FYNNEI. CDR3 length: 15 amino acids. The CDR3 DNA sequence: TGTGCCAGCAGTGAAGCCGGGACAGGGTGCGGTACCCAGCATTTT. Translated, it gives CASSEAGTGCGTQHF.

The chain employs TRBV5-1 and TRBJ1-4; 7 bases fit TRBD1. This CDR3 spans 17 amino acids. Germline V CDR1 and CDR2: SGHRS, YFSETQ. With 4 bases clipped from V and 0 bases from J, the junction kept 9 bases outside the gene matches. CDR3 coding DNA: TGCGCCAGCAGCCTGACAGGGTTTGGAGCAACTAATGAAAAACTGTTTTTT. It is translated as CASSLTGFGATNEKLFF.

This clonotype came up once. The V call is TRBV11-2, the J call TRBJ2-1; the D gene is possibly TRBD2 (5 bases). Trimming took off 0 bases at V and 4 bases at J, with 13 bases between the two ends. This CDR3 has 16 residues. The germline V gene has CDR1 SGHAT and CDR2 FQNNGV. CDR3 sequence (DNA): TGTGCCAGCAGCTTAGATCCCCTTGGAGGTTACAATGAGCAGTTCTTC. It encodes CASSLDPLGGYNEQFF.

The chain is built from TRBV29-1 and TRBJ2-2, with 9 positions matching TRBD1. The CDR3 consists of 12 residues. V shed 5 bases, J shed 8 bases, and the junction held 3 bases outside the gene matches. The germline V gene encodes CDR1 SQVTM and CDR2 ANQGSEA. CDR3 sequence reads: CSVHRGPGELFF. The CDR3 coding sequence is TGCAGCGTTCACAGGGGGCCTGGGGAGCTGTTTTTT.

This clonotype was counted a few times. This chain uses TRBV12-3 or TRBV12-4 with TRBJ2-1, with TRBD2 identical over 8 bases. CDR3 length: 17 amino acids. V lost 2 bases, J lost 3 bases, and 9 bases stayed unmatched. The CDR3 here is CASSLFRPGGLYNEQFF. The CDR3 DNA sequence: TGTGCCAGCAGTTTATTTCGCCCGGGGGGGCTCTACAATGAGCAGTTCTTC.

This CDR3 reads CASSSAGVKETQYF. The CDR3, as DNA: TGCGCCAGCAGCTCTGCGGGGGTTAAAGAGACCCAGTACTTC. V gene TRBV5-1 combines with J gene TRBJ2-5; 7 nucleotides line up with TRBD2. The CDR3 contains 14 residues. CDR1 is SGHRS and CDR2 is YFSETQ in the germline V gene. V lost 3 bases, J lost 3 bases, and 5 bases stayed unmatched.

The rearrangement links TRBV5-1 to TRBJ2-1; TRBD2 agrees at 8 bases. CDR1 and CDR2 from the germline V gene are SGHRS and YFSETQ. This CDR3 comprises 14 residues. V dropped 1 base and J dropped 8; count of bases not matched to a gene: 5. The CDR3 DNA sequence: TGCGCCAGCAGCTTGTCTGCGGGAGGCGATGAGCAGTTCTTC. It is translated as CASSLSAGGDEQFF.

The CDR3 coding sequence is TGTGCCAGCAGTCGTTTGGGAGAAATTTCGAACGAGCAGTACTTC. Translating it yields CASSRLGEISNEQYF. The chain couples TRBV12-3 or TRBV12-4 to TRBJ2-4, with D perhaps matching TRBD2 (5 bases). The J call may be faulty, since TRBJ2-7 better matches the DNA end. This CDR3 spans 15 amino acids.

This clonotype has a handful of counts. The chain has TRBV7-3 and TRBJ2-5, with D possibly being TRBD1 or TRBD2 (5 bases each). Germline-derived CDR1 and CDR2 are SGHTA and FQGTGA. This CDR3 spans 15 amino acids. V lost 4 bases, J lost 2 bases, and 14 bases lay in between. CDR3 residues: CASSSPGPIQETQYF. As DNA, the CDR3 is TGTGCCAGCAGCTCCCCGGGGCCTATTCAAGAGACCCAGTACTTC.

The gene calls are TRBV2 and TRBJ2-7; the D gene is possibly TRBD2 (7 bases). The CDR3 runs 13 residues. V lost 8 bases and J 0 bases, leaving 11 bases between the germline ends. Germline CDR1 is SNHLY and CDR2 is FYNNEI. Written as DNA, the CDR3 is TGTGCCAGCCAGGGGACTACCTCCTACGAGCAGTACTTC. This codes for CASQGTTSYEQYF.

The chain uses TRBV28 and TRBJ2-3; no reliable D call. Between the trimmed V and J ends, which lost 4 bases and 4 bases, there was a span of 6 bases. Germline V gives CDR1 MDHEN, CDR2 SYDVKM. The CDR3 totals 12 residues. In DNA, the CDR3 is TGTGCCAGCAGTTCCCCAGCAGATACGCAGTATTTT. Protein: CASSSPADTQYF.

The chain links TRBV11-2 to TRBJ2-5; the match to TRBD2 covers 11 bases. The DNA end is a closer match to TRBJ2-7, so the J assignment may be wrong. CDR3 length equals 15 residues. Germline V gene sequence: CDR1 SGHAT, CDR2 FQNNGV. The CDR3 loop reads CASSFTSGRKNEQYF. In DNA form, the CDR3 reads TGTGCCAGCAGCTTTACTAGCGGGAGAAAGAACGAGCAGTACTTC.

This clonotype has a handful of counts. This sequence joins TRBV6-2 or TRBV6-3 and TRBJ2-7, with D hard to call. V was pared by 4 bases and J by 4 bases, with 14 bases between. The CDR3 has 14 residues. CDR1 is MNHEY, CDR2 SVGEGT, per germline. As DNA, the CDR3 is TGTGCCAGCAGTTTCGTCCTGAAGGGATACGAGCAGTACTTC. Encoded protein: CASSFVLKGYEQYF.

This clonotype appeared many times. V gene TRBV5-6 combines with J gene TRBJ2-7; D possibly corresponds to TRBD2 (6 bases). The V gene lost 1 base and the J gene lost 6 bases, with 14 bases spanning the gap. Germline lookup yields CDR1 SGHDT and CDR2 YYEEEE. The CDR3 contains 14 residues. CDR3 sequence (DNA): TGTGCCAGCAGCTTGACGGGAGTCATAAGCGAGCAGTACTTC. Translation gives CASSLTGVISEQYF.

As for this clonotype: The conserved closing phenylalanine or tryptophan is absent in this CDR3, likely reflecting a read error. The rearrangement links TRBV7-9 to TRBJ2-7; no definite D call. Germline assignment: CDR1 SEHNR and CDR2 FQNEAQ (reference sequence). The CDR3 runs 14 residues. The CDR3 sequence is CTSSSKGLLYEQYL. In DNA form, the CDR3 reads TGTACCAGCAGCTCCAAGGGCCTACTCTACGAGCAGTACCTC.